What follows are 14 T cell receptor beta chains derived from one specimen sequenced in a study of T cells in Graves' hyperthyroidism and ophthalmopathy. RNA transcripts served as the template for amplifying TCR beta CDR3 regions. The HTBI primer set served for first-round RT-PCR of the TCR CDR3. TCRdb analysed the multiplex PCR reads with MiXCR anew, one entry per CDR3 protein. Of 96,000 or so distinct CDR3 sequences listed, approximately 56% are singletons. Sample: blood. These receptors were collected from a woman aged 40 to 55 with Graves' hyperthyroidism.

The rearrangement links TRBV5-1 to TRBJ2-5; 9 bases line up with TRBD1. The CDR3 is 13 residues long. V shed 4 bases and J 4 bases; nucleotides not matched to a gene: 2. Germline V CDR1 and CDR2: SGHRS, YFSETQ. CDR3 coding DNA: TGCGCCAGCAGCGGGACAGGGCTAGAGACCCAGTACTTC. Translated: CASSGTGLETQYF.

The rearrangement links TRBV30 to TRBJ2-5; D unresolved. V shed 1 base and J shed 4 bases, with 4 bases lying between them. CDR1 and CDR2 (germline): GTSNPN, SVGIG (reference sequence). CDR3 size: 11 residues. This chain's CDR3 is CAWSGGETQYF. The CDR3 DNA sequence: TGTGCCTGGAGTGGAGGAGAGACCCAGTACTTC.

This clonotype has ten or more counts. This chain joins TRBV20-1 and TRBJ2-7, with 7 bases fitting TRBD2. Germline values: CDR1 DFQATT, CDR2 SNEGSKA (reference sequence). Trimming at V came to 6 bases and at J to 4 bases, leaving 6 bases not matched to a gene. CDR3 length: 12 residues. The DNA of the CDR3 is TGCAGTGCACTGACTAGCTGGTACGAGCAGTACTTC. Translated: CSALTSWYEQYF.

The chain carries TRBV15 and TRBJ1-5; D remains unclear. Germline CDR1 LNHNV, CDR2 YYDKDF (reference sequence). V lost 4 bases to trimming and J lost 4 bases, with 5 bases between them. The CDR3 extends over 12 amino acids. The CDR3 DNA follows: TGTGCCACCAGCATAGTTAATCAGCCCCAGCATTTT. It specifies CATSIVNQPQHF.

The chain joins TRBV6-1 to TRBJ2-7; 13 bases agree with TRBD2. Trimming at V came to 3 bases and at J to 2 bases, leaving 7 bases not matched to a gene. Germline values: CDR1 MNHNS, CDR2 SASEGT. The CDR3 consists of 17 residues. The CDR3 spells CASSDGLAGEPPYEQYF. The CDR3 nucleotides read TGTGCCAGCAGTGACGGACTAGCGGGAGAGCCCCCCTACGAGCAGTACTTC.

This rearrangement joins TRBV5-1 to TRBJ1-5; D may be TRBD1 (5 bases). Trimming cost V 2 bases and J 7 bases, with 13 bases left between them. Germline V gives CDR1 SGHRS, CDR2 YFSETQ. The CDR3 contains 14 residues. Written as DNA, the CDR3 is TGCGCCAGCAGCTTCGGGGGGGGGGGACAGCCCCAGCATTTT. Amino acids: CASSFGGGGQPQHF.

Many counts were recorded for this clonotype. The chain recombines TRBV7-6 with TRBJ1-1, with 7 bases identical to TRBD1. CDR1 SGHVS and CDR2 FNYEAQ come from the germline V gene. The CDR3 contains 17 residues. The V segment lost 5 bases and the J segment 1 base; nucleotides outside the gene matches: 13. CDR3 sequence: CASSPDFGGTANTEAFF. The CDR3 region has the DNA TGTGCCAGCAGCCCCGACTTCGGGGGGACAGCGAACACTGAAGCTTTCTTT.

This clonotype was seen only a few times. This rearrangement joins TRBV10-3 to TRBJ1-5; unclear D gene. The V gene's germline CDR1 is ENHRY and CDR2 SYGVKD. The CDR3 sequence is 9 residues long. V was clipped by 10 bases and J by 10 bases, with 8 bases between them. As DNA, the CDR3 is TGTGCCACCGCGGGACCCCAGCATTTT. It is translated as CATAGPQHF.

As concerns this clonotype: A much larger clone differs from this one at a single base, so this may be a read error. The rearrangement joins TRBV5-2 to TRBJ1-4. TRBV5-2 is tagged as a pseudogene. The CDR3 spans 9 residues. The CDR3 bases are TGTGCCAGCAATGACGGGTTCGGTTTT. Its translation: CASNDGFGF.

This clonotype occurred a few times. The chain links TRBV7-2 to TRBJ2-3; 9 bases line up with TRBD1. With 0 bases clipped from V and 5 bases from J, the junction kept 9 bases outside the gene matches. The CDR3 consists of 17 residues. Germline CDR1 reads SGHTA; CDR2 reads FQGNSA. The CDR3, as DNA: TGTGCCAGCAGCTTAGCCTACCCCGGGACAGGGAGAGATACGCAGTATTTT. It encodes CASSLAYPGTGRDTQYF.

The CDR3 region has the DNA TGCGCCAGCAGCTTGGGGATCCAAGAGACCCAGTACTTC. Protein sequence: CASSLGIQETQYF. The rearrangement joins TRBV5-1 to TRBJ2-5; D is undetermined. V dropped 0 bases and J dropped 1 base, with 4 bases sitting between them. The CDR3 loop spans 13 amino acids. Germline V gives CDR1 SGHRS, CDR2 YFSETQ.

The V call is TRBV2, the J call TRBJ2-5; 10 bases are shared with TRBD1. V trimming: 5 bases; J trimming: 5 bases; junction bases outside the gene matches: 5. The CDR3 totals 14 residues. Per germline, CDR1 SNHLY and CDR2 FYNNEI. The CDR3 protein is CASSQRDRGETQYF. The CDR3 DNA reads as TGTGCCAGCAGTCAAAGGGACAGGGGCGAGACCCAGTACTTC.

This chain joins TRBV20-1 and TRBJ2-5; 8 nucleotides match TRBD2. The CDR3 spans 14 residues. The V gene's germline CDR1 is DFQATT and CDR2 SNEGSKA (reference sequence). The J segment lost 4 bases and the V segment lost 5 bases, leaving 9 bases of the junction unmatched. The CDR3 region has the DNA TGCAGTGCTCTTCTAGCGGGTACTAGAGAGACCCAGTACTTC. Protein sequence: CSALLAGTRETQYF.

The rearrangement uses TRBV5-1 and TRBJ2-5; D perhaps matches TRBD2 (6 bases). This CDR3 has 16 residues. V was shortened by 4 bases and J by 5 bases, with 21 bases between the two germline ends. Germline CDR1 and CDR2: SGHRS and YFSETQ. CDR3 nucleotides: TGCGCCAGCAGCGCCGGGACTTACAACACCGGGGAGACCCAGTACTTC. Amino acids: CASSAGTYNTGETQYF.